This TCR beta chain was captured by sequencing in a study of cytomegalovirus exposure and HLA in healthy donors. 60 Vbeta and 13 Jbeta primers were used in PCR. Assay: immunoSEQ multiplex PCR; the TCRdb copy retains only in-frame clones and omits some. The sample carries around 130,000 clones, around 83% recorded once. Germline CDR1 MNHEY, CDR2 SMNVEV (reference sequence). The CDR3 has 15 amino acids. Trimming at V came to 5 bases and at J to 7 bases, leaving 10 bases not matched to a gene. The sequenced material came from PBMCs. The clonotype was recovered from a man aged 45-60 years in good health and CMV-seronegative. This sequence joins TRBV27 and TRBJ2-2; the match to TRBD1 covers 7 bases. CDR3 in amino acids: CASSPTGRFIGELFF. The CDR3 DNA reads as TGTGCCAGCAGTCCGACAGGGCGATTTATCGGGGAGCTGTTTTTT.